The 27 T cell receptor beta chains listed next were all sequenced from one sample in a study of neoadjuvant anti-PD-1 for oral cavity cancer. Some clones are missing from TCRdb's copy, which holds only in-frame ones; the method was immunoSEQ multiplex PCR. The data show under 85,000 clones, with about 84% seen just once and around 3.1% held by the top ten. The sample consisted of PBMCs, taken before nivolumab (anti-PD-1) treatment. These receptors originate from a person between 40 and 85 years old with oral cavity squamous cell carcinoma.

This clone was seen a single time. In DNA form, the CDR3 reads TGCGCCAGCAGCCGGGAACGCTCCCTTCGAGGGGGCTACACCTTC. Translating gives CASSRERSLRGGYTF. This chain connects TRBV4-1 to TRBJ1-2; D unclear. Per germline, CDR1 MGHRA and CDR2 YSYEKL. This CDR3 is 15 amino acids long. The ends were cut back, 4 bases at V and 8 bases at J, with 20 bases in the middle.

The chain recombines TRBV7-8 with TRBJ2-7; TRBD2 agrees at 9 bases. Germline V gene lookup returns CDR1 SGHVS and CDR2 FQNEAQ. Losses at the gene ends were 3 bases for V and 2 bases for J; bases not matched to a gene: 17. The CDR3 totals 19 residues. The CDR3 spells CASSFAPLFGGREPYEQYF. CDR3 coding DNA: TGTGCCAGCAGCTTCGCCCCTCTCTTTGGCGGGAGGGAGCCCTACGAGCAGTACTTC.

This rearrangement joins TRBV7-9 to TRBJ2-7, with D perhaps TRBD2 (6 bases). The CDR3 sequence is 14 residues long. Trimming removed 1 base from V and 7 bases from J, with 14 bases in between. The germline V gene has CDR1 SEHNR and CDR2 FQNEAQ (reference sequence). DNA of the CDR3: TGTGCCAGCAGCTTAGGAGGGGAGGTGGGTGAGCAGTACTTC. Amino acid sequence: CASSLGGEVGEQYF.

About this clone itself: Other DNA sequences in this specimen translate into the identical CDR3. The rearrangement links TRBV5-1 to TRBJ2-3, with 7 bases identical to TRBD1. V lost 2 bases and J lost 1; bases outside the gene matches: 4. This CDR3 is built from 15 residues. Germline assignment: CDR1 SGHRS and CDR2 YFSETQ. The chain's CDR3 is CASSLGGPRTDTQYF. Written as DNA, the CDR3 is TGCGCCAGCAGCTTAGGGGGCCCCCGCACAGATACGCAGTATTTT.

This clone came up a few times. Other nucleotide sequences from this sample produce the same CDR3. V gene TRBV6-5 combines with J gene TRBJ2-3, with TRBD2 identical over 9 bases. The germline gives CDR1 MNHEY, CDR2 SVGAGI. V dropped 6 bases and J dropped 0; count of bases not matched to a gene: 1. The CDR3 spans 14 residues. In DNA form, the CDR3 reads TGTGCCAGCAGGCGGGAGGGGAGCACAGATACGCAGTATTTT. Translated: CASRREGSTDTQYF.

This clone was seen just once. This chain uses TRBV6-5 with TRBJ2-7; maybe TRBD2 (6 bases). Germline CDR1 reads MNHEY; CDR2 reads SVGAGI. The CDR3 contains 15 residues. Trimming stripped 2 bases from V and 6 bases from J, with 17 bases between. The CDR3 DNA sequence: TGTGCCAGCAGTTACGACTTGGCGGGGAAGGCCGAGCAGTACTTC. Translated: CASSYDLAGKAEQYF.

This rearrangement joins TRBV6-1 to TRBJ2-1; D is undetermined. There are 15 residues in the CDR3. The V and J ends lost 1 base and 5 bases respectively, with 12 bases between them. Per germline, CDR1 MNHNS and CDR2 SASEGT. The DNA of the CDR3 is TGTGCCAGCAGTGAAGTCGGCCCCAACGACAATGAGCAGTTCTTC. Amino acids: CASSEVGPNDNEQFF.

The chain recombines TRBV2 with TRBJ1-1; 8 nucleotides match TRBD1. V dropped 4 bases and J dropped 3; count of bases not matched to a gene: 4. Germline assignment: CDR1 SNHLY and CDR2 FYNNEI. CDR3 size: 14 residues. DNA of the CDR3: TGTGCCAGCAGTGGAACAGGGGGTTACACTGAAGCTTTCTTT. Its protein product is CASSGTGGYTEAFF.

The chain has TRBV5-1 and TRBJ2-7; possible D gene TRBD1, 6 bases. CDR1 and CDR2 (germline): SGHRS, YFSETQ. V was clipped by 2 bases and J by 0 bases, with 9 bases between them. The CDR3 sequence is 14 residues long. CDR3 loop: CASSFRDNSYEQYF. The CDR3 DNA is TGCGCCAGCAGCTTCCGGGACAACTCCTACGAGCAGTACTTC.

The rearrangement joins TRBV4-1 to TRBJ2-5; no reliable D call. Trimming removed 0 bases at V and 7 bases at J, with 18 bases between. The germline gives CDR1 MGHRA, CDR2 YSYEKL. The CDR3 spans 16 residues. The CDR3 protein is CASSQELDIGSWTQYF. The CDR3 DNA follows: TGCGCCAGCAGCCAAGAATTAGACATCGGGTCGTGGACCCAGTACTTC.

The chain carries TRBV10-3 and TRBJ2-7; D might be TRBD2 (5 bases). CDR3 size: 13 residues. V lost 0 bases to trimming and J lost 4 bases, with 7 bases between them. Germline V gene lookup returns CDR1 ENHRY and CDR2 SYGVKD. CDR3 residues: CAISESEGYEQYF. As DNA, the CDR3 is TGTGCCATCAGTGAGTCCGAGGGATACGAGCAGTACTTC.

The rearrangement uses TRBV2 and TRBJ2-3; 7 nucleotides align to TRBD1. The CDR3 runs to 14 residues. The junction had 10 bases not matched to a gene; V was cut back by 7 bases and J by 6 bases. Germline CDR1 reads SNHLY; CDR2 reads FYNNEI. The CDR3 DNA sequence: TGTGCCAGCACCTTGGACAGGCCGGAGGATACGCAGTATTTT. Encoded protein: CASTLDRPEDTQYF.

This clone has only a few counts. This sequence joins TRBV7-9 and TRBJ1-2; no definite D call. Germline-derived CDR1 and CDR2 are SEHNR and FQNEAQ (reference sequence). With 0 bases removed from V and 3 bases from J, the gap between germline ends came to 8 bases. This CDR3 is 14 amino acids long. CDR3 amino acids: CASSLAGEHYGYTF. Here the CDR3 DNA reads TGTGCCAGCAGCTTAGCTGGGGAACACTATGGCTACACCTTC.

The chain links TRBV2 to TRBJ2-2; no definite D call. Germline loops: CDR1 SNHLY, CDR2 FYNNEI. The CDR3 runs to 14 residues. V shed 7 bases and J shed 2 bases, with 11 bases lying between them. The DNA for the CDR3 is TGTGCCAGCATGTTCGAACTCAACACCGGGGAGCTGTTTTTT. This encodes CASMFELNTGELFF. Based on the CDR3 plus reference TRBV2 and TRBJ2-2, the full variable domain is EPEVTQTPSHQVTQMGQEVILRCVPISNHLYFYWYRQILGQKVEFLVSFYNNEISEKSEIFDDQFSVERPDGSNFTLKIRSTKLEDSAMYFCASMFELNTGELFFGEGSRLTVL.

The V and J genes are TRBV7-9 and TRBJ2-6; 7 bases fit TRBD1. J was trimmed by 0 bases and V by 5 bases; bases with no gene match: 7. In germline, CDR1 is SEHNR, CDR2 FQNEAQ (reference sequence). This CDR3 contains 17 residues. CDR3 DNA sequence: TGTGCCAGCAGCCCCGGGACAGTGAGCTCTGGGGCCAACGTCCTGACTTTC. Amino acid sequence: CASSPGTVSSGANVLTF.

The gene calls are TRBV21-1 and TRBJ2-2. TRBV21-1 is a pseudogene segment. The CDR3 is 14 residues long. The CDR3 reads CASSQRKVTGELFF. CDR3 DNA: TGTGCCAGCAGCCAAAGGAAGGTCACCGGGGAGCTGTTTTTT.

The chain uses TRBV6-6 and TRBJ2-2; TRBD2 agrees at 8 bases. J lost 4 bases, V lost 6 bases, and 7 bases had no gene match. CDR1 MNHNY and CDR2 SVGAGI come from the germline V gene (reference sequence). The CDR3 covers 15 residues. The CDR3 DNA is TGTGCCAGCAGGGGAGCGGGAGTGGGCACCGGGGAGCTGTTTTTT. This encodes CASRGAGVGTGELFF.

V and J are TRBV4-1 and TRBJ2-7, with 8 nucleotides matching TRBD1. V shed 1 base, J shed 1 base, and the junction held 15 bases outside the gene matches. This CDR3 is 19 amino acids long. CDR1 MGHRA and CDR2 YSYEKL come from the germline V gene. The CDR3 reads CASSQGGTGLVERSYEQYF. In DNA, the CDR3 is TGCGCCAGCAGCCAAGGGGGGACAGGTCTTGTGGAGAGGTCCTACGAGCAGTACTTC.

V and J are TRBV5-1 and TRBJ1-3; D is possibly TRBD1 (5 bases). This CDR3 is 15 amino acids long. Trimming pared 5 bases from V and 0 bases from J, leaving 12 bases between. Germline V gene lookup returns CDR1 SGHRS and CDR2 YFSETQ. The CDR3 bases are TGCGCCAGCAGAGGAGAGGGGACCTCTGGAAACACCATATATTTT. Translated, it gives CASRGEGTSGNTIYF.

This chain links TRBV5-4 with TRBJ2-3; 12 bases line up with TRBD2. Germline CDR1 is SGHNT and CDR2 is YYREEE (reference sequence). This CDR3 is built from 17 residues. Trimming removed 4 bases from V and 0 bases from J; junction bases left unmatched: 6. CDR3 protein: CASSLTGTSGSTDTQYF. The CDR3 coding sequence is TGTGCCAGCAGCCTTACCGGGACTAGCGGGAGCACAGATACGCAGTATTTT. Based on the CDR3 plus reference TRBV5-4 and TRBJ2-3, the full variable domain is ETGVTQSPTHLIKTRGQQVTLRCSSQSGHNTVSWYQQALGQGPQFIFQYYREEENGRGNFPPRFSGLQFPNYSSELNVNALELDDSALYLCASSLTGTSGSTDTQYFGPGTRLTVL.

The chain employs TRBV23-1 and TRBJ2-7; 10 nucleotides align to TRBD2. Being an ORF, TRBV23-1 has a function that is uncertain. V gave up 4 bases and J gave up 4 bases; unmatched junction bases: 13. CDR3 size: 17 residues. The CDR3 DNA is TGCGCCAGCAGTCGCCATCTAGCGGGAGACCTCTCTTACGAGCAGTACTTC. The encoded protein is CASSRHLAGDLSYEQYF.

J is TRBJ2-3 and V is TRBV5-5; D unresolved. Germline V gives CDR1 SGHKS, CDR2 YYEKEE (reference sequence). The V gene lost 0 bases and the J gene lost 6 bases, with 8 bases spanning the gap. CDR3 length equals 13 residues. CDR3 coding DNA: TGTGCCAGCAGCTTGGGTCCACGGGATACGCAGTATTTT. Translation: CASSLGPRDTQYF.

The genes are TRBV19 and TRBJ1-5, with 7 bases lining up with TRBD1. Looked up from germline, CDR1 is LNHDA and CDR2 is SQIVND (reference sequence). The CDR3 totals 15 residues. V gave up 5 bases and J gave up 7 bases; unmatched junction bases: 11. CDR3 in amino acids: CASSPAGGSSQPQHF. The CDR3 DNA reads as TGTGCCAGTAGTCCAGCAGGGGGGAGTTCCCAGCCCCAGCATTTT.

The CDR3 sequence: CASSADGPYEQYF. The CDR3 DNA reads as TGTGCCAGCAGTGCGGACGGACCCTACGAGCAGTACTTC. The V gene is TRBV27, the J gene TRBJ2-7, with unresolved D. CDR3 length equals 13 residues. Germline CDR1 MNHEY, CDR2 SMNVEV (reference sequence). Trimming stripped 5 bases from V and 2 bases from J, with 10 bases between.

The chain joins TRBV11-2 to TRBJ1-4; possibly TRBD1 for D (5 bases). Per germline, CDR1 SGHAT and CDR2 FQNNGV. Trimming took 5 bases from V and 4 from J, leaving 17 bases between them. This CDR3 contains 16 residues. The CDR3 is CASSAGRGKGNEKLFF. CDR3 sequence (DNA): TGTGCCAGCAGCGCCGGGCGGGGCAAGGGTAATGAAAAACTGTTTTTT.

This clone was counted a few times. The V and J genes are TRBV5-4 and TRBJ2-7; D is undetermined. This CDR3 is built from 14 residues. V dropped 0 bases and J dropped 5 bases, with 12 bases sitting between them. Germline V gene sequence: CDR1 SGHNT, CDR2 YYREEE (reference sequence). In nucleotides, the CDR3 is TGTGCCAGCAGCTTGGGGCAGGCCACCAACGAGCAGTACTTC. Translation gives CASSLGQATNEQYF. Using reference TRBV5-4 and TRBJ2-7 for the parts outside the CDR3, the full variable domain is ETGVTQSPTHLIKTRGQQVTLRCSSQSGHNTVSWYQQALGQGPQFIFQYYREEENGRGNFPPRFSGLQFPNYSSELNVNALELDDSALYLCASSLGQATNEQYFGPGTRLTVT.

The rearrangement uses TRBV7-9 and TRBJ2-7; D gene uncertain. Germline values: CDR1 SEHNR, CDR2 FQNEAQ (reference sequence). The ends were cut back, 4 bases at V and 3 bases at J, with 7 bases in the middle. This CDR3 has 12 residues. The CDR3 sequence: CASSYADYEQYF. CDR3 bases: TGTGCCAGCAGCTACGCGGACTACGAGCAGTACTTC.